This TCR beta chain was identified in a study of Ad26.COV2.S vaccination and SARS-CoV-2 variants. Study as a whole: Ad26.COV2.S given intramuscularly, once or twice 56 days apart.

The data were produced by immunoSEQ multiplex PCR, yet TCRdb's version contains in-frame clones alone and is incomplete. This repertoire shows roughly 380,000 clones, roughly 91% found once; its top ten account for around 3.5%. The V gene lost 0 bases and the J gene lost 0 bases, with 5 bases spanning the gap. From germline, CDR1 is LNHDA and CDR2 SQIVND (reference sequence). This CDR3 is 14 amino acids long. Sample treatment: some 19 received Ad26.COV2.S at low or high dose, single or two shots; roughly 5 received placebo; per-sample allocation not given. Material that was analyzed had been drawn on day 63 after the first vaccine or placebo injection. Wuhan-strain spike was delivered by a replication-incompetent Ad26 vector.

The sample here was peripheral blood, taken in a trial of Ad26.COV2.S vaccine versus placebo. The source is a person aged 18-65 years who received the Ad26.COV2.S COVID-19 vaccine or a placebo. The V and J genes are TRBV19 and TRBJ1-2; D gene uncertain. CDR3 DNA sequence: TGTGCCAGTAGTATAGATGGTCCTAACTATGGCTACACCTTC. Translated: CASSIDGPNYGYTF. The variable domain in full, with the rest retrieved from reference TRBV19 and TRBJ1-2, is DGGITQSPKYLFRKEGQNVTLSCEQNLNHDAMYWYRQDPGQGLRLIYYSQIVNDFQKGDIAEGYSVSREKKESFPLTVTSAQKNPTAFYLCASSIDGPNYGYTFGSGTRLTVV.